What follows are 26 T cell receptor beta chains derived from one specimen sequenced in a study of radiation and T cells in renal cell carcinoma. Libraries were prepared by immunoSEQ multiplex PCR; TCRdb keeps only in-frame clonotypes and omits some of them. The sample has approximately 90,000 clones; 85% are singletons. Time point described: blood 4 weeks post-SBRT, at nephrectomy. The sample's treatment: 15 Gy SBRT to primary tumor, nephrectomy 4 weeks later. The material sequenced was blood, taken from a patient whose treatment included radiotherapy and nephrectomy. The receptors derive from a man aged 50 or older with renal cell carcinoma.

The CDR3 sequence: CASSYSDINQPQHF. The CDR3 DNA is TGTGCCAGCAGTTACTCGGACATAAATCAGCCCCAGCATTTT. The chain couples TRBV6-5 to TRBJ1-5; tentative D call: TRBD1 (5 bases). Trimming left V 0 bases short and J 4 bases short, with 7 bases between. Germline CDR1 MNHEY, CDR2 SVGAGI. The CDR3 spans 14 residues.

V usage is TRBV7-9 and J usage is TRBJ2-1, with D maybe TRBD1 (6 bases). This CDR3 contains 14 residues. V dropped 7 bases and J dropped 2 bases, with 12 bases sitting between them. Germline V gene sequence: CDR1 SEHNR, CDR2 FQNEAQ (reference sequence). The CDR3 reads CASMPGDTYNEQFF. The CDR3 DNA sequence: TGTGCCAGCATGCCAGGGGATACCTACAATGAGCAGTTCTTC.

This sequence joins TRBV7-2 and TRBJ1-5; D gene unclear. Germline CDR1 reads SGHTA; CDR2 reads FQGNSA. V was pared by 5 bases and J by 3 bases, with 14 bases between. This CDR3 is 15 amino acids long. DNA for the CDR3: TGTGCCAGCAGCCTCAGTGCGGTGGCCAATCAGCCCCAGCATTTT. This translates into CASSLSAVANQPQHF.

The rearrangement uses TRBV2 and TRBJ1-2, with D perhaps matching TRBD1 (6 bases). Germline V lookup: CDR1 SNHLY, CDR2 FYNNEI. The length of the CDR3 is 14 residues. V lost 7 bases and J 0 bases, leaving 12 bases between the germline ends. CDR3 amino acids: CASNTGSPNYGYTF. The DNA of the CDR3 is TGTGCCAGCAACACAGGGAGTCCTAACTATGGCTACACCTTC.

V is TRBV7-5 and J is TRBJ2-5; no check of the table's D call, TRBD2, against the DNA was made. TRBV7-5 is a pseudogene. The CDR3 runs 15 residues. The CDR3 loop reads CARSFQHDGGETQYF. The CDR3 nucleotides are TGTGCCAGAAGCTTCCAGCACGATGGGGGGGAGACCCAGTACTTC.

The rearrangement links TRBV5-1 to TRBJ2-2; the D is unclear. The CDR3 extends over 14 amino acids. Per germline, CDR1 SGHRS and CDR2 YFSETQ. V gave up 1 base and J gave up 4 bases, with 8 bases separating them. CDR3 sequence reads: CASSLLPFTGELFF. As DNA, the CDR3 is TGCGCCAGCAGCTTGTTGCCGTTCACCGGGGAGCTGTTTTTT.

The V call is TRBV5-4, the J call TRBJ2-6; 8 bases align to TRBD2. Germline V CDR1 and CDR2: SGHNT, YYREEE (reference sequence). Trimming removed 4 bases from V and 4 bases from J; junction bases left unmatched: 4. CDR3 length equals 15 residues. In nucleotides, the CDR3 is TGTGCCAGCAGCCCGGGAGGGAGCGGGGCCAACGTCCTGACTTTC. It yields the protein CASSPGGSGANVLTF.

This clone occurred a few times. The same CDR3 is also encoded by other DNA sequences in this sample. The chain has TRBV7-9 and TRBJ1-1; 9 bases are shared with TRBD1. The V and J ends lost 5 bases and 5 bases, in that order; junction bases with no gene match: 6. This CDR3 spans 14 amino acids. Germline CDR1 and CDR2: SEHNR and FQNEAQ (reference sequence). The CDR3 reads CASSLGQGNTEAFF. DNA of the CDR3: TGTGCCAGCAGCCTGGGACAGGGAAATACTGAAGCTTTCTTT. Full variable domain (rest looked up from reference TRBV7-9 and TRBJ1-1): DTGVSQNPRHKITKRGQNVTFRCDPISEHNRLYWYRQTLGQGPEFLTYFQNEAQLEKSRLLSDRFSAERPKGSFSTLEIQRTEQGDSAMYLCASSLGQGNTEAFFGQGTRLTVV.

This chain links TRBV28 with TRBJ2-1; 9 bases are a match to TRBD2. V trimming: 2 bases; J trimming: 8 bases; junction bases outside the gene matches: 10. The CDR3 has 16 residues. The germline gives CDR1 MDHEN, CDR2 SYDVKM. CDR3 region: CASSLRLAALAHEQFF. CDR3 coding DNA: TGTGCCAGCAGTTTACGACTAGCGGCCCTTGCCCATGAGCAGTTCTTC.

The chain links TRBV6-6 to TRBJ2-7; 7 positions match TRBD2. Germline assignment: CDR1 MNHNY and CDR2 SVGAGI (reference sequence). This CDR3 is built from 14 residues. J was trimmed by 0 bases and V by 6 bases; bases with no gene match: 5. The CDR3, as DNA: TGTGCCAGCAGGCCCCGGGGGGACTCCTACGAGCAGTACTTC. Its translation is CASRPRGDSYEQYF.

The J gene is TRBJ2-7, the V gene TRBV11-3; TRBD1 matches 10 bases. In germline, CDR1 is SGHNT, CDR2 YENEEA. V gave up 5 bases and J gave up 4 bases; unmatched junction bases: 5. The CDR3 is 14 residues long. CDR3 sequence reads: CASSPGTGEYEQYF. The CDR3 coding sequence is TGTGCCAGCAGCCCCGGGACAGGGGAGTACGAGCAGTACTTC.

The chain has TRBV5-1 and TRBJ1-1, with a weak D call TRBD1 (5 bases). The CDR3 is 14 residues long. The germline V gene encodes CDR1 SGHRS and CDR2 YFSETQ. Trimming left V 5 bases short and J 0 bases short, with 11 bases between. CDR3 sequence: CASSRGFMNTEAFF. The CDR3 coding sequence is TGCGCCAGCAGTAGGGGATTCATGAACACTGAAGCTTTCTTT.

The chain carries TRBV6-5 and TRBJ2-3; the D gene is possibly TRBD1 (6 bases). Between the trimmed V and J ends, which lost 6 bases and 4 bases, there was a span of 17 bases. Germline CDR1 MNHEY, CDR2 SVGAGI. The CDR3 is made up of 15 amino acids. The CDR3 sequence: CASRNRVNTADTQYF. CDR3 nucleotide sequence: TGTGCCAGCAGAAACAGGGTAAACACGGCAGATACGCAGTATTTT.

The chain joins TRBV28 to TRBJ2-1; weak D call: TRBD2 (7 bases). Germline V gene sequence: CDR1 MDHEN, CDR2 SYDVKM. This CDR3 has 14 residues. Trimming pared 3 bases from V and 6 bases from J, leaving 12 bases between. CDR3: CASSFRGAGNEQFF. As DNA, the CDR3 is TGTGCCAGCAGTTTTCGGGGGGCGGGCAATGAGCAGTTCTTC. Variable domain in full (rest from reference TRBV28 and TRBJ2-1): DVKVTQSSRYLVKRTGEKVFLECVQDMDHENMFWYRQDPGLGLRLIYFSYDVKMKEKGDIPEGYSVSREKKERFSLILESASTNQTSMYLCASSFRGAGNEQFFGPGTRLTVL.

The chain recombines TRBV7-9 with TRBJ1-5; TRBD1 matches 8 bases. The CDR3 is 14 residues long. The germline gives CDR1 SEHNR, CDR2 FQNEAQ (reference sequence). The V gene end was trimmed by 4 bases and the J gene end by 5 bases; junction bases not matched to a gene: 4. CDR3 protein: CASSSQGAHQPQHF. The CDR3 coding sequence is TGTGCCAGCAGCTCCCAGGGGGCCCATCAGCCCCAGCATTTT.

The chain couples TRBV7-9 to TRBJ1-2; D not resolved. Trimming removed 3 bases at V and 8 bases at J, with 13 bases between. This CDR3 has 13 residues. Germline V lookup: CDR1 SEHNR, CDR2 FQNEAQ (reference sequence). The CDR3 spells CASSFAGIEGYTF. For the CDR3, the DNA is TGTGCCAGCAGCTTCGCAGGAATCGAAGGCTACACCTTC.

The rearrangement uses TRBV6-6 and TRBJ2-1, with D possibly matching TRBD2 (5 bases). V lost 2 bases and J lost 12, with 11 bases in between. This CDR3 comprises 12 residues. From germline, CDR1 is MNHNY and CDR2 SVGAGI (reference sequence). CDR3 DNA sequence: TGTGCCAGCAGTTACCGCGCCCGGGGGCAGTTCTTC. Protein product: CASSYRARGQFF.

This clone appeared once. The V gene is TRBV5-1, the J gene TRBJ2-7, with 8 bases aligning to TRBD1. This CDR3 region has 15 residues. Germline CDR1 reads SGHRS; CDR2 reads YFSETQ. V lost 4 bases to trimming and J lost 6 bases; unmatched junction nucleotides: 12. Here the CDR3 reads CASSALSGTGREQYF. The CDR3 coding sequence is TGCGCCAGCAGCGCATTATCAGGGACAGGTCGCGAGCAGTACTTC.

This chain joins TRBV5-5 and TRBJ1-3; D not certain. In germline, CDR1 is SGHKS, CDR2 YYEKEE (reference sequence). Trimming removed 2 bases at V and 3 bases at J, with 12 bases between. The CDR3 is 15 amino acids. CDR3 region: CASSFSLQNGNTIYF. DNA for the CDR3: TGTGCCAGCAGCTTCTCTTTGCAGAATGGAAACACCATATATTTT. The whole variable domain, remainder taken from reference TRBV5-5 and TRBJ1-3, is DAGVTQSPTHLIKTRGQQVTLRCSPISGHKSVSWYQQVLGQGPQFIFQYYEKEERGRGNFPDRFSARQFPNYSSELNVNALLLGDSALYLCASSFSLQNGNTIYFGEGSWLTVV.

The genes are TRBV27 and TRBJ2-1; 9 bases map to TRBD2. The CDR3 is made up of 14 amino acids. Trimming took 3 bases from V and 10 from J; bases not matched to a gene: 7. Germline V gene data show CDR1 as MNHEY and CDR2 as SMNVEV (reference sequence). The CDR3 bases are TGTGCCAGCAGTTTTCGCGGGAGGGCCCGGGAGCAGTTCTTC. It yields the protein CASSFRGRAREQFF.

This sequence joins TRBV6-5 and TRBJ1-5, with 12 bases aligning to TRBD1. Germline V gene data show CDR1 as MNHEY and CDR2 as SVGAGI. V was clipped by 2 bases and J by 10 bases; unmatched bases: 6. This CDR3 is built from 15 residues. The CDR3 DNA sequence: TGTGCCAGCAGTTACGGTAGGGACAGGGGGCTTCCCCAGCATTTT. Translation: CASSYGRDRGLPQHF.

This clone was recorded only once. V is TRBV7-2 and J is TRBJ2-3; 10 bases are a match to TRBD2. Germline CDR1 reads SGHTA; CDR2 reads FQGNSA. V shed 5 bases and J 1 base; nucleotides not matched to a gene: 3. CDR3 size: 15 residues. The DNA for the CDR3 is TGTGCCAGCAGCCTCGGACTAGCGGGCACAGATACGCAGTATTTT. It encodes CASSLGLAGTDTQYF.

This chain links TRBV19 with TRBJ2-1; 9 positions agree with TRBD1. Losses at the gene ends were 4 bases for V and 6 bases for J; bases not matched to a gene: 7. The germline CDR1 and CDR2 sequences are LNHDA and SQIVND (reference sequence). The CDR3 sequence is 15 residues long. The CDR3 DNA is TGTGCCAGTAGTAATCCGGGACAGGGTGGCAATGAGCAGTTCTTC. Its protein product is CASSNPGQGGNEQFF.

The chain uses TRBV9 and TRBJ2-3; D perhaps matches TRBD2 (7 bases). In germline, CDR1 is SGDLS, CDR2 YYNGEE. The CDR3 has 15 amino acids. V lost 0 bases to trimming and J lost 6 bases, with 14 bases between them. In DNA, the CDR3 is TGTGCCAGCAGCGTAGTGGGGGGGGCCGCTGATACGCAGTATTTT. It encodes CASSVVGGAADTQYF.

This clone was observed a few times. This chain links TRBV30 with TRBJ2-1; D is possibly TRBD1 (5 bases). Germline lookup yields CDR1 GTSNPN and CDR2 SVGIG (reference sequence). This CDR3 has 15 residues. V was cut by 2 bases and J by 4 bases, with 15 bases left in between. CDR3 loop: CAWSPTGELYNEQFF. CDR3 sequence (DNA): TGTGCCTGGAGTCCCACAGGAGAACTTTACAATGAGCAGTTCTTC.

The rearrangement links TRBV5-6 to TRBJ1-4; 12 positions agree with TRBD1. CDR1 is SGHDT, CDR2 YYEEEE, per germline. This CDR3 has 16 amino acids. Trimming took 4 bases from V and 3 from J; bases not matched to a gene: 4. Written as DNA, the CDR3 is TGTGCCAGCAGCACCGGGACAGGGGGCTCTAATGAAAAACTGTTTTTT. The encoded protein is CASSTGTGGSNEKLFF.